Below are 30 T cell receptor beta chains sequenced from a single sample in a study of T cell clonality in common variable immunodeficiency. TCRdb's table, derived via immunoSEQ multiplex PCR, lists solely in-frame clones and lacks some. The record shows about 81,000 clones for this sample, with no singletons present. Sequences were obtained from peripheral blood mononuclear cells. All receptors come from a person aged 18 to 75 in good health.

This clone has ten or more counts. Read data end 3 residues before the CDR3 end; the end is taken from the germline J gene. The chain uses TRBV10-3 and TRBJ2-1, with no clear D. The CDR3 is made up of 13 amino acids. The germline gives CDR1 ENHRY, CDR2 SYGVKD. V was cut by 5 bases and J by 4 bases, with 9 bases left in between. CDR3 bases read: TGTGCCATCAGTCCCGACTTATACAATGAG. It translates to CAISPDLYNE. In full, the CDR3 is CAISPDLYNEQFF.

Many counts were recorded for this clone. Coverage ceases 3 residues before the CDR3 finishes, and the germline J gene fills in the end. The V gene is TRBV6-2 or TRBV6-3, the J gene TRBJ2-5, with TRBD1 matching 9 bases. V shed 7 bases, J shed 5 bases, and the junction held 11 bases outside the gene matches. Germline lookup yields CDR1 MNHEY and CDR2 SVGEGT. The length of the CDR3 is 15 residues. CDR3 protein: CASIRDRAQLETQYF. Incomplete CDR3 DNA: TGTGCCAGCATCCGGGACAGGGCTCAATTGGAGACC.

This clone was seen repeatedly, ten times or more. The read terminates 3 residues before the CDR3 end, so the remaining end is supplied by the germline J gene. The rearrangement links TRBV10-1 to TRBJ2-5, with TRBD1 matching over 7 bases. The trim removed 3 bases at V and 5 bases at J, leaving 3 bases unmatched. Germline CDR1 reads WNHNN; CDR2 reads SYGVQD (reference sequence). The CDR3 sequence is 13 residues long. Partial CDR3 DNA: TGCGCCAGCAGTGAACACAGGGGTGAGACC. Its translation: CASSEHRGET. The whole CDR3 protein is CASSEHRGETQYF.

This clone was counted many times. The read comes to an end 3 residues before the CDR3 does, leaving the germline J gene to fill in the end. This sequence joins TRBV9 and TRBJ2-3, with no clear D. There are 12 residues in the CDR3. Trimming left V 0 bases short and J 8 bases short, with 7 bases between. The germline V gene has CDR1 SGDLS and CDR2 YYNGEE. The covered CDR3 bases are TGTGCCAGCAGCGTAGGCGAGAGTACG. Translation: CASSVGEST. The whole CDR3 sequence is CASSVGESTQYF.

This clone was seen ten or more times. Read data end 3 residues before the CDR3 end; the end is taken from the germline J gene. The rearrangement uses TRBV28 and TRBJ2-7; no firm D call. Germline V gene lookup returns CDR1 MDHEN and CDR2 SYDVKM. CDR3 length: 13 residues. Trimming pared 2 bases from V and 2 bases from J, leaving 7 bases between. CDR3 in amino acids: CASSLRLPYEQYF. CDR3 DNA (partial): TGTGCCAGCAGTTTACGTCTCCCCTACGAG.

In its sample, this clone was seen many times. Coverage ceases 3 residues before the CDR3 finishes, and the germline J gene fills in the end. The rearrangement joins TRBV2 to TRBJ2-1; 8 bases are shared with TRBD1. The CDR3 runs to 15 residues. The trim removed 11 bases at V and 2 bases at J, leaving 11 bases unmatched. In germline, CDR1 is SNHLY, CDR2 FYNNEI. The CDR3 loop is CAGRTGLGAYNEQFF. CDR3 DNA, as far as it was read: TGTGCCGGACGGACAGGGTTAGGGGCCTACAATGAG.

This clone was recorded many times. The read stops 3 residues short of the end of the CDR3; the missing end is completed from the germline J gene. This rearrangement joins TRBV7-2 to TRBJ2-5, with a weak D call TRBD2 (6 bases). Germline CDR1 and CDR2: SGHTA and FQGNSA. This CDR3 region has 14 residues. The V end lost 8 bases, the J end lost 5 bases, and 18 bases lay between the germline ends. CDR3 bases read: TGTGCCAGCGCCTCTGGGGGGTCGAGGGAGACC. Protein: CASASGGSRET. The entire CDR3 protein reads CASASGGSRETQYF.

In its sample, this clone was seen many times. The read ends 3 residues shy of where the CDR3 ends; the end is completed using the germline J gene. The gene calls are TRBV7-2 and TRBJ2-1, with 8 nucleotides matching TRBD2. This CDR3 spans 15 amino acids. Germline lookup yields CDR1 SGHTA and CDR2 FQGNSA. Germline trimming cut 2 bases from V and 5 bases from J; bases unmatched to any gene: 5. The part of the CDR3 DNA that was read is TGTGCCAGCAGCTTAACTAGCGGACGTCACAATGAG. Residues: CASSLTSGRHNE. The entire CDR3 is CASSLTSGRHNEQFF.

This clone has at least ten counts. The read finishes 3 residues shy of the CDR3 end, and the germline J gene is used to complete it. The chain combines TRBV29-1 with TRBJ2-1; tentative D call: TRBD1 (6 bases). This CDR3 is 10 amino acids long. V lost 8 bases and J 8 bases, leaving 10 bases between the germline ends. CDR1 SQVTM and CDR2 ANQGSEA come from the germline V gene. The sequenced CDR3 bases are TGCAGCCAGGGGTCGGATGAG. It is translated as CSQGSDE. The whole CDR3 sequence is CSQGSDEQFF.

Many counts were recorded for this clone. The observed sequence ends 3 residues before the CDR3 terminus, with the missing tail filled in from the germline J gene. The V and J genes are TRBV7-8 and TRBJ2-2, with 7 positions matching TRBD1. V was pared by 7 bases and J by 4 bases, with 9 bases of the junction left unmatched. From germline, CDR1 is SGHVS and CDR2 FQNEAQ. The CDR3 consists of 15 residues. The sequenced CDR3 bases are TGTGCCAGCACCAAAGGGGGCGGAACCACCGGGGAG. This translates into CASTKGGGTTGE. The full CDR3 protein reads CASTKGGGTTGELFF. Full variable domain (rest looked up from reference TRBV7-8 and TRBJ2-2): GAGVSQSPRYKVAKRGQDVALRCDPISGHVSLFWYQQALGQGPEFLTYFQNEAQLDKSGLPSDRFFAERPEGSVSTLKIQRTQQEDSAVYLCASTKGGGTTGELFFGEGSRLTVL.

Ten or more counts support this clone. Germline is not matched at one junction end, which may reflect a read error. The read finishes 3 residues shy of the CDR3 end, and the germline J gene is used to complete it. This rearrangement joins TRBV4-2 to TRBJ2-1; 7 positions agree with TRBD2. This CDR3 has 15 amino acids. The germline V gene encodes CDR1 LGHNA and CDR2 YNFKEQ. Incomplete CDR3 DNA: TGCGCCAGCAGCCAAGACCTATTCGGGGGGACTGAG. This codes for CASSQDLFGGTE. The whole CDR3 protein is CASSQDLFGGTEQFF.

This clone was picked up many times. With the read ending 3 residues before the CDR3 end, the germline J gene is used to fill in that end. J is TRBJ2-1 and V is TRBV29-1; TRBD2 is a possible D gene (6 bases). V dropped 4 bases and J dropped 2 bases, with 6 bases sitting between them. The CDR3 covers 12 residues. CDR1 and CDR2 (germline): SQVTM, ANQGSEA. The CDR3 bases that were read are TGCAGCGTTGCGGGGGCCTACAATGAG. Encoded protein: CSVAGAYNE. In full, the CDR3 reads CSVAGAYNEQFF.

Ten or more counts support this clone. Read data end 3 residues before the CDR3 end; the end is taken from the germline J gene. The V gene is TRBV12-3 or TRBV12-4, the J gene TRBJ2-7; 14 bases align to TRBD2. The CDR3 runs to 16 residues. V trimming: 5 bases; J trimming: 6 bases; junction bases outside the gene matches: 9. The CDR3 loop is CASSPGLAGAAFEQYF. Incomplete CDR3 DNA: TGTGCCAGCAGTCCGGGACTAGCGGGAGCGGCATTCGAG.

This clone was seen at least ten times. The read terminates 3 residues before the CDR3 end, so the remaining end is supplied by the germline J gene. The chain uses TRBV19 and TRBJ2-5; D gene ambiguous. With 5 bases removed from V and 4 bases from J, the gap between germline ends came to 5 bases. The length of the CDR3 is 11 residues. Germline V gives CDR1 LNHDA, CDR2 SQIVND (reference sequence). Partial CDR3 DNA: TGTGCCAGTAGTGAGGCAGAGACC. Translated: CASSEAET. The complete CDR3 sequence is CASSEAETQYF.

The table lists this clone with many counts. The read is 3 residues too short to cover the CDR3 end, so that end is filled in from the germline J gene. The gene calls are TRBV12-3 or TRBV12-4 and TRBJ1-5, with D hard to call. Trimming removed 2 bases at V and 3 bases at J, with 5 bases between. This CDR3 is built from 13 residues. CDR3 residues: CASSLRYNQPQHF. CDR3 DNA (partial): TGTGCCAGCAGTTTAAGGTACAATCAGCCC.

This clone was counted ten times or more. The sequence runs out 3 residues before the end of the CDR3; the remainder is reconstructed from the germline J gene. The chain has TRBV5-1 and TRBJ2-1, with TRBD2 matching 11 bases. CDR1 is SGHRS, CDR2 YFSETQ, per germline. This CDR3 contains 16 residues. V lost 0 bases and J lost 9; bases outside the gene matches: 8. The CDR3 loop reads CASSLAVAGGPREQFF. The sequenced CDR3 bases are TGCGCCAGCAGCTTGGCCGTAGCGGGAGGGCCACGTGAG.

This clone was detected many times. Partial CDR3 DNA: TGTGCCAGCAGCTTAGCGATTACCGGGACAGCCCACAATGAG. Its protein is CASSLAITGTAHNE. The entire CDR3 protein reads CASSLAITGTAHNEQFF. The chain links TRBV7-2 to TRBJ2-1; 7 positions match TRBD1. With the read ending 3 residues before the CDR3 end, the germline J gene is used to fill in that end. CDR3 length equals 17 residues. Germline V gives CDR1 SGHTA, CDR2 FQGNSA. Trimming cost V 0 bases and J 5 bases; bases outside gene matches: 10.

In this sample, this clone turned up many times. Coverage ceases 3 residues before the CDR3 finishes, and the germline J gene fills in the end. The rearrangement links TRBV30 to TRBJ2-1, with TRBD1 as a possible D gene (7 bases). Trimming cost V 6 bases and J 7 bases, with 13 bases left between them. This CDR3 is 12 amino acids long. Germline V gives CDR1 GTSNPN, CDR2 SVGIG (reference sequence). Incomplete CDR3 DNA: TGTGCCTGCCAGGGGGGAATTAATGAG. This codes for CACQGGINE. The full-length CDR3 reads as CACQGGINEQFF.

This clone occurred many times. The read comes to an end 3 residues before the CDR3 does, leaving the germline J gene to fill in the end. The rearrangement joins TRBV18 to TRBJ1-5; tentative D call: TRBD1 (5 bases). CDR3 length equals 15 residues. CDR1 and CDR2 from the germline V gene are KGHSH and LQKENI. The V end was cut by 3 bases, the J end by 7 bases, with 16 bases between. The covered CDR3 bases are TGTGCCAGCTCACCTAGCCGCGGGGGGGTCCAGCCC. Its protein is CASSPSRGGVQP. In full, the CDR3 reads CASSPSRGGVQPQHF.

The chain's CDR3 is CASSLDFEQFF. The sequenced CDR3 bases are TGTGCCAGCAGCTTAGACTTTGAG. This chain connects TRBV11-2 to TRBJ2-1; D unclear. The CDR3 extends 3 residues past the end of the read, so its final part is completed from the germline J gene. CDR3 length: 11 residues. The germline V and J ends were trimmed by 0 bases and 9 bases, with 3 bases remaining between them. The germline gives CDR1 SGHAT, CDR2 FQNNGV.

To note about this clone: The DNA ends 3 residues before the CDR3 does, and the rest of the CDR3 is filled in from the germline J gene. The sample contains more than one DNA sequence encoding this CDR3. The gene calls are TRBV7-9 and TRBJ2-1; 8 nucleotides agree with TRBD2. Germline V gene sequence: CDR1 SEHNR, CDR2 FQNEAQ (reference sequence). The CDR3 runs 15 residues. V gave up 5 bases and J gave up 0 bases; unmatched junction bases: 3. The sequenced CDR3 bases are TGTGCCAGCAGCCTCAGCGGGAGCTCCTACAATGAG. This translates into CASSLSGSSYNE. From start to end, the CDR3 is CASSLSGSSYNEQFF.

For this clone: Read data end 3 residues before the CDR3 end; the end is taken from the germline J gene. The J gene is TRBJ1-5, the V gene TRBV18; 10 bases align to TRBD1. The trim removed 8 bases at V and 2 bases at J, leaving 3 bases unmatched. The CDR3 runs 14 residues. Per the germline V gene, CDR1 is KGHSH and CDR2 is LQKENI. The CDR3 protein is CASRGTGGNQPQHF. CDR3 bases read: TGTGCCAGCCGGGGGACAGGGGGCAATCAGCCC.

This clone was seen repeatedly, ten times or more. The read comes to an end 3 residues before the CDR3 does, leaving the germline J gene to fill in the end. This chain connects TRBV12-3 or TRBV12-4 to TRBJ1-3; maybe TRBD1 (6 bases). The CDR3 loop spans 14 amino acids. This CDR3 is CAGGGKNSGNTIYF. The covered CDR3 bases are TGTGCAGGGGGAGGGAAGAACTCTGGAAACACC.

This clone was found many times. The DNA ends 3 residues before the CDR3 does, and the rest of the CDR3 is filled in from the germline J gene. The chain employs TRBV5-1 and TRBJ1-4; 9 nucleotides line up with TRBD1. Germline V gene data show CDR1 as SGHRS and CDR2 as YFSETQ. The CDR3 loop spans 15 amino acids. V trimming: 3 bases; J trimming: 1 base; junction bases outside the gene matches: 1. CDR3 amino acids: CASSSGQGTNEKLFF. The part of the CDR3 DNA that was read is TGCGCCAGCAGCTCGGGACAGGGAACTAATGAAAAA.

This clone was observed a few times. The sequenced fragment ends 3 residues before the CDR3 boundary, so the rest is inferred from the germline J gene. The V call is TRBV11-3, the J call TRBJ2-1; D may be TRBD2 (7 bases). V lost 4 bases and J 8 bases, leaving 18 bases between the germline ends. The germline V gene has CDR1 SGHNT and CDR2 YENEEA. This CDR3 contains 15 residues. The part of the CDR3 DNA that was read is TGTGCCAGCAGCTGGGGGGGAGGGGGGAGCGATGAG. Translation: CASSWGGGGSDE. The complete CDR3 sequence is CASSWGGGGSDEQFF.

This clone has at least ten counts. The CDR3 is cut off 3 residues early in the read; its end comes from the germline J gene. The gene calls are TRBV9 and TRBJ1-1; 12 nucleotides match TRBD1. The CDR3 contains 15 residues. Germline-derived CDR1 and CDR2 are SGDLS and YYNGEE. This chain's CDR3 is CASSVVGTGGAEAFF. The part of the CDR3 DNA that was read is TGTGCCAGCAGCGTAGTTGGGACAGGGGGCGCCGAA.

This clone was counted ten times or more. The observed sequence ends 3 residues before the CDR3 terminus, with the missing tail filled in from the germline J gene. This rearrangement joins TRBV5-1 to TRBJ2-3; no definite D call. V dropped 0 bases and J dropped 2 bases, with 4 bases sitting between them. Germline V gene sequence: CDR1 SGHRS, CDR2 YFSETQ. This CDR3 contains 13 residues. The sequenced part of the CDR3 DNA is TGCGCCAGCAGCTTGGAGGTCACAGATACG. The encoded protein is CASSLEVTDT. The full-length CDR3 reads as CASSLEVTDTQYF.

This clone has a count of ten or more. The DNA ends 3 residues before the CDR3 does, and the rest of the CDR3 is filled in from the germline J gene. The chain recombines TRBV5-1 with TRBJ2-5, with 13 bases that match TRBD2. Trimming at V came to 3 bases and at J to 7 bases, leaving 9 bases not matched to a gene. The length of the CDR3 is 16 residues. CDR1 and CDR2 from the germline V gene are SGHRS and YFSETQ. The sequenced CDR3 bases are TGCGCCAGCAGCTGGGGACTAGCGGGATTTATGGGGACC. Translation: CASSWGLAGFMGT. The entire CDR3 sequence reads CASSWGLAGFMGTQYF.

This clone was recorded many times. A read error may account for a junction end that differs from germline. The read comes to an end 3 residues before the CDR3 does, leaving the germline J gene to fill in the end. The chain joins TRBV12-3 or TRBV12-4 to TRBJ1-1; the D gene is possibly TRBD1 (6 bases). This CDR3 contains 14 residues. The CDR3 sequence: CASSRDTGNPEAFF. The part of the CDR3 DNA that was read is TGTGCCAGCAGCCGTGATACAGGGAACCCTGAA.

This clone was seen ten or more times. CDR3 in amino acids: CSARDAPGGWYSNQPQHF. Partial CDR3 DNA: TGCAGTGCTAGAGATGCGCCAGGGGGATGGTATAGCAATCAGCCC. The genes are TRBV20-1 and TRBJ1-5; 7 nucleotides agree with TRBD1. The read terminates 3 residues ahead of where the CDR3 ends, so the germline J gene completes it. Unmatched junction bases numbered 11, after V lost 0 bases and J lost 0 bases. The CDR3 loop spans 18 amino acids. Germline CDR1 DFQATT, CDR2 SNEGSKA (reference sequence).